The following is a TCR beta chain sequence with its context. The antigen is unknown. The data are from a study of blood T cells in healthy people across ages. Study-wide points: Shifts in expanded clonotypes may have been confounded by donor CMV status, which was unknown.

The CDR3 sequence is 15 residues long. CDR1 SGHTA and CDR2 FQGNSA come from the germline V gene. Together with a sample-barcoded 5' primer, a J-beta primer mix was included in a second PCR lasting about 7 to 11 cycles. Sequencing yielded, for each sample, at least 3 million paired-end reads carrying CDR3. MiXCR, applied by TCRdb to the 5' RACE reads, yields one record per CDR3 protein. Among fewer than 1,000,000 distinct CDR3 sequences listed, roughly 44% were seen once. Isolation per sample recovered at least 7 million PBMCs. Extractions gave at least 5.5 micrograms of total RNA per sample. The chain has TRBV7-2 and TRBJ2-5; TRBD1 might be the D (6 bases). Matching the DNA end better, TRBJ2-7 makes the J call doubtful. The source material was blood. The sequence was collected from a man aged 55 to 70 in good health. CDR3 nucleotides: TGTGCCAGCAGCCCAGGGACATACGGCTCAGTCGAGCAGTACTTC. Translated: CASSPGTYGSVEQYF.